The present T cell receptor beta chain was sequenced within a study of PD-1 blockade in classical Hodgkin lymphoma. About the research overall: With a 2-week interval, patients received intravenous nivolumab at 3 mg/kg.

Comments on this clone: Antigen unknown. The junction differs from germline at one of its ends, possibly a read error.

The table came from immunoSEQ multiplex PCR; TCRdb's copy has only in-frame clones and leaves some out. The profile shows around 30,000 clones, roughly 90% of them singletons. Germline CDR1 is SNHLY and CDR2 is FYNNEI. The CDR3 runs to 12 residues. The time point: cycle 4 day 1 (C4D1), after 6 weeks of nivolumab. Every patient was affected by relapse after autologous stem cell transplantation, while exposure to brentuximab vedotin was not uniform. Thawed PBMCs were the source of CD4+ T cells, purified by magnetic negative selection. Study-wide points: Exclusion covered patients beginning nivolumab under 1 year post-ASCT.

The clonotype comes from a human donor with classical Hodgkin lymphoma. The V gene is TRBV2, the J gene TRBJ1-2; TRBD1 matches at 10 bases. The sequences come from CD4+ T cells from blood, collected before the fourth cycle of nivolumab. This CDR3 is CASSVGQGFRGF. The CDR3 DNA sequence: TGTGCCAGCAGTGTGGGACAGGGGTTTCGGGGCTTC.